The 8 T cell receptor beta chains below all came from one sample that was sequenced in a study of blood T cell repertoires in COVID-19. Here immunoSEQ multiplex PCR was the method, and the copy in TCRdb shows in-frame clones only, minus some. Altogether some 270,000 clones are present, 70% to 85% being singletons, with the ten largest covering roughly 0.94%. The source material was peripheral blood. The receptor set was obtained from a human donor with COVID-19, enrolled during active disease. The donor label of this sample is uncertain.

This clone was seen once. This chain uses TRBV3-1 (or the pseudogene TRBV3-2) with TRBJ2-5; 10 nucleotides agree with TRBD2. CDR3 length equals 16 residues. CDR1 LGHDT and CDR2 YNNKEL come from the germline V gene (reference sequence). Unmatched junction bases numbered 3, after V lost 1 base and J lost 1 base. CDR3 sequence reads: CASSQGLAGVQETQYF. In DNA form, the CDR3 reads TGTGCCAGCAGCCAAGGGCTAGCGGGAGTCCAAGAGACCCAGTACTTC.

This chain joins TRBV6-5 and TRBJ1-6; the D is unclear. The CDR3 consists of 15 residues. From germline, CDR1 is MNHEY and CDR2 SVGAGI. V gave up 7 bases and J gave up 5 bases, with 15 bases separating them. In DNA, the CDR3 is TGTGCCAGCAAGGGTTCCCCGAGGGATAATTCACCCCTCCACTTT. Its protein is CASKGSPRDNSPLHF.

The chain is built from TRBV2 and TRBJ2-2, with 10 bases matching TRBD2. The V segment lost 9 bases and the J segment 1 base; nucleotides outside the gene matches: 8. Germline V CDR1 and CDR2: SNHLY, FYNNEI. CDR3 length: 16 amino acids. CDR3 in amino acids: CASKLLAGKNTGELFF. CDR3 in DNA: TGTGCCAGTAAGTTACTAGCGGGAAAGAACACCGGGGAGCTGTTTTTT.

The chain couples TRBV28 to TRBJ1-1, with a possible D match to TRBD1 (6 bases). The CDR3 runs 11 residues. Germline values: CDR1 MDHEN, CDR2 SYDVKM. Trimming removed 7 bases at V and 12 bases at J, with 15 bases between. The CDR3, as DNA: TGTGCCAGCACATTCCAGGGGAAATCTTTCTTT. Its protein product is CASTFQGKSFF.

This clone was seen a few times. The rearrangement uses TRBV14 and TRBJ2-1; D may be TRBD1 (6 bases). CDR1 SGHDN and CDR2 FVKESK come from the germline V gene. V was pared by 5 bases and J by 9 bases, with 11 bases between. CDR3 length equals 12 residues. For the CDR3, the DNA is TGTGCCAGCAGCTGGGGGCAGGGTGAGCAGTTCTTC. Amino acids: CASSWGQGEQFF.

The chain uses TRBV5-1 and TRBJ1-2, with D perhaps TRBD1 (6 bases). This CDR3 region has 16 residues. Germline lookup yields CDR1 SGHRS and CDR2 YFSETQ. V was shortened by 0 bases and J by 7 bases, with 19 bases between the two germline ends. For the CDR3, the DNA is TGCGCCAGCAGCTTGGAAGCGGGGGCAGATTATCGTGGCTACACCTTC. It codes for CASSLEAGADYRGYTF.

In DNA form, the CDR3 reads TGTGCCAGCAGCCACCTCGGTTTACGTGGTGACTATGGCTACACCTTC. Amino acid sequence: CASSHLGLRGDYGYTF. This sequence joins TRBV14 and TRBJ1-2, with D uncertain. V was trimmed by 3 bases and J by 3 bases, leaving 17 bases between them. In germline, CDR1 is SGHDN, CDR2 FVKESK. This CDR3 has 16 residues. Using reference TRBV14 and TRBJ1-2 for the parts outside the CDR3, the full variable domain is EAGVTQFPSHSVIEKGQTVTLRCDPISGHDNLYWYRRVMGKEIKFLLHFVKESKQDESGMPNNRFLAERTGGTYSTLKVQPAELEDSGVYFCASSHLGLRGDYGYTFGSGTRLTVV.

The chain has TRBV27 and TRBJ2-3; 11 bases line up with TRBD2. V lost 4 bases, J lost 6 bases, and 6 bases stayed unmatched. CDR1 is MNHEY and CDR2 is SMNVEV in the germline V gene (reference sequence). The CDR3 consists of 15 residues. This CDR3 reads CASSYGTSGGDTQYF. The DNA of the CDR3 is TGTGCCAGCAGTTATGGGACTAGCGGCGGGGATACGCAGTATTTT.